This is a list of T cell receptor beta chains from one sample in a study of cytomegalovirus exposure and HLA in healthy donors. Libraries were prepared by immunoSEQ multiplex PCR; TCRdb keeps only in-frame clonotypes and omits some of them. The table includes more than 95,000 clones, around nine tenths detected once. The sample taken for sequencing was PBMCs. The source is a woman in her late teens or twenties in good health and CMV-seronegative. Each CDR3 is given with its conserved first and last residue. The D gene is left open where the match is weak. Size tells how often a clone was seen (once, few, many) or the class of an expanded clone, and some rows leave it out.

CDR3 | DNA | D | size | J | V
CASSQNYRGLNTEAFF | TGTGCCAGCAGCCAGAACTATAGGGGGCTGAACACTGAAGCTTTCTTT | TRBD1 | - | TRBJ1-1 | TRBV5-4
CASIPRGLVDYEQYF | TGCGCCAGCATCCCACGAGGCCTGGTGGACTACGAGCAGTACTTC | - | - | TRBJ2-7 | TRBV5-1
CASSFGQVGEKLFF | TGTGCCAGCAGCTTTGGACAGGTAGGCGAAAAACTGTTTTTT | TRBD1 | - | TRBJ1-4 | TRBV14
CASIWTGNTEAFF | TGTGCCAGCATCTGGACGGGAAACACTGAAGCTTTCTTT | - | - | TRBJ1-1 | TRBV7-9
CASSRTGGDTEAFF | TGTGCCAGCTCACGGACAGGGGGGGATACTGAAGCTTTCTTT | TRBD1 | - | TRBJ1-1 | TRBV18
CASSLNFFTEAFF | TGTGCCAGCAGTTTAAACTTCTTTACTGAAGCTTTCTTT | - | - | TRBJ1-1 | TRBV27
CASRSGTGSLEQFF | TGTGCCAGCAGATCCGGGACAGGGTCTTTGGAGCAGTTCTTC | TRBD1 | - | TRBJ2-1 | TRBV27
CASSLNRYQPQHF | TGTGCCAGCAGTCTCAACAGATATCAGCCCCAGCATTTT | - | once | TRBJ1-5 | TRBV27
CASSGGALAGSSYEQYF | TGTGCCAGCAGCGGGGGCGCGCTAGCGGGGAGCTCCTACGAGCAGTACTTC | TRBD2 | - | TRBJ2-7 | TRBV5-4
CASSLVSGGLGGQYF | TGTGCCAGCAGCTTAGTATCTGGCGGATTAGGCGGCCAGTACTTC | - | - | TRBJ2-5 | TRBV11-2
CAWSSGFGGELFF | TGTGCCTGGAGTTCGGGGTTTGGCGGGGAGCTGTTTTTT | - | - | TRBJ2-2 | TRBV30
CASLGGGTGGRPYEQYF | TGTGCCAGCCTGGGAGGGGGGACAGGGGGAAGGCCCTACGAGCAGTACTTC | TRBD1 | - | TRBJ2-7 | TRBV19
CAIRRGGWAPGELFF | TGTGCCATCAGGCGCGGCGGGTGGGCTCCCGGGGAGCTGTTTTTT | - | - | TRBJ2-2 | TRBV10-3
CASSLSAGGIEQYF | TGTGCCAGCAGTTTATCGGCAGGGGGCATCGAGCAGTACTTC | TRBD1 | - | TRBJ2-7 | TRBV27
CASILRGANYGYTF | TGTGCCAGCATTCTCAGGGGGGCTAACTATGGCTACACCTTC | TRBD1 | - | TRBJ1-2 | TRBV6-5
CARPQRWFTNEQFF | TGTGCCCGACCTCAGAGGTGGTTTACGAATGAGCAGTTCTTC | - | - | TRBJ2-1 | TRBV2
CASSVASSYEQYF | TGTGCCAGCAGCGTAGCGTCTTCCTACGAGCAGTACTTC | - | - | TRBJ2-7 | TRBV9
CASRSLGNQPQHF | TGTGCCAGCAGGTCCCTTGGCAATCAGCCCCAGCATTTT | - | - | TRBJ1-5 | TRBV2
CAWSVNPARGYMNTEAFF | TGTGCCTGGAGTGTAAACCCGGCCAGGGGGTACATGAACACTGAAGCTTTCTTT | TRBD1 | once | TRBJ1-1 | TRBV30
CAWTPGLLNYGYTF | TGTGCCTGGACCCCGGGACTCCTAAACTATGGCTACACCTTC | - | few | TRBJ1-2 | TRBV30
CASAPGQGQYEQYF | TGTGCCAGCGCCCCGGGACAGGGACAATACGAGCAGTACTTC | TRBD1 | - | TRBJ2-7 | TRBV19
CASSFRTGFGANVLTF | TGTGCCAGCAGCTTCAGGACAGGGTTTGGGGCCAACGTCCTGACTTTC | TRBD1 | - | TRBJ2-6 | TRBV11-2
CAWSGSGSREKLFF | TGTGCCTGGAGTGGTTCGGGTTCTCGGGAAAAACTGTTTTTT | - | - | TRBJ1-4 | TRBV30
CASSGGLAGGSYNEQFF | TGTGCCAGCAGCGGGGGACTAGCGGGAGGGTCCTACAATGAGCAGTTCTTC | TRBD2 | - | TRBJ2-1 | TRBV7-6
CASGLVLLQVLSNQPQHF | TGTGCTAGTGGTTTGGTACTCCTCCAGGTCCTGAGCAATCAGCCCCAGCATTTT | - | - | TRBJ1-5 | TRBV12-5
CASSAGSAVLYEQYF | TGTGCCAGCAGTGCTGGTAGCGCGGTCCTCTACGAGCAGTACTTC | - | - | TRBJ2-7 | TRBV2
CASSLTGEVGEQFF | TGTGCCAGCAGCTTAACCGGGGAGGTGGGTGAGCAGTTCTTC | - | - | TRBJ2-1 | TRBV7-9
CASSSSGTGPNQPQHF | TGTGCCAGCAGTTCCTCCGGGACAGGGCCAAATCAGCCCCAGCATTTT | TRBD1 | - | TRBJ1-5 | TRBV28
CAISESRGEGEKLFF | TGTGCCATCAGTGAGTCGCGGGGTGAGGGCGAAAAACTGTTTTTT | - | - | TRBJ1-4 | TRBV10-3
CASSLYLVSNQPQHF | TGTGCCAGCAGCTTGTATTTAGTTAGCAATCAGCCCCAGCATTTT | - | - | TRBJ1-5 | TRBV7-2
CASSPRQGSRETQYF | TGCGCCAGCAGCCCGAGACAGGGGAGTAGGGAGACCCAGTACTTC | TRBD1 | once | TRBJ2-5 | TRBV5-1
CASSLRAGQYNEQFF | TGTGCCAGCAGCTTGAGGGCGGGACAGTACAATGAGCAGTTCTTC | - | - | TRBJ2-1 | TRBV5-4
CASSSTHQETQYF | TGTGCCAGCAGCTCGACACATCAAGAGACCCAGTACTTC | - | - | TRBJ2-5 | TRBV7-9
CASRPSTGLNEQFF | TGCGCCAGCAGACCCTCGACAGGGCTTAATGAGCAGTTCTTC | TRBD1 | - | TRBJ2-1 | TRBV10-2
CASRRLAGGDNYGETQYF | TGTGCCAGCAGAAGGCTAGCGGGAGGAGACAATTATGGGGAGACCCAGTACTTC | TRBD2 | - | TRBJ2-5 | TRBV28